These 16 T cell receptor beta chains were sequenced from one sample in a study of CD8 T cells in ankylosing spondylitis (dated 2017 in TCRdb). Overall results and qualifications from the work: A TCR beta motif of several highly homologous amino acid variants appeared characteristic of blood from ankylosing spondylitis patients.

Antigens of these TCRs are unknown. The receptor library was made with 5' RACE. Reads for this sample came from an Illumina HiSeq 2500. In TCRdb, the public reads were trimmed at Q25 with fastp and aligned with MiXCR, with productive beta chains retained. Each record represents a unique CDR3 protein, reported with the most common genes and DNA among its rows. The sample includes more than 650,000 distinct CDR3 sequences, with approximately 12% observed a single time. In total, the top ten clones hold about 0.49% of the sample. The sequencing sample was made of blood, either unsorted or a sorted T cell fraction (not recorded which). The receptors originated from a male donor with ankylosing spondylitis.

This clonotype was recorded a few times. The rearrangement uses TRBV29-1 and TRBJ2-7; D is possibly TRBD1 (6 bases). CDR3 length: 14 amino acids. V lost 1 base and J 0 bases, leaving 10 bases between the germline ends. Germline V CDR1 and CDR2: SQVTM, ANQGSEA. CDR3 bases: TGCAGCGTTGAAGGGGGGCAGAGCTCCTACGAGCAGTACTTC. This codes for CSVEGGQSSYEQYF.

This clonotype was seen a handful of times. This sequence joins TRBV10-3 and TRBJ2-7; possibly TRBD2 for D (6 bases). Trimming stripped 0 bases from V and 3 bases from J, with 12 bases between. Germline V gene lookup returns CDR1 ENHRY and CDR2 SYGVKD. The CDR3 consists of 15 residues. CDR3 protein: CAISESRTTGYEQYF. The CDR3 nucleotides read TGTGCCATCAGTGAGTCGAGGACTACCGGCTACGAGCAGTACTTC.

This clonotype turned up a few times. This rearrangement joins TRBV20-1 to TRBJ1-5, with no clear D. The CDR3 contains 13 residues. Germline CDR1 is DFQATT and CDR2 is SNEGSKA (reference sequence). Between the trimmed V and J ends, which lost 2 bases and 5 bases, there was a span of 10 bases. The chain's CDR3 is CSARQVADQPQHF. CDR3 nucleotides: TGCAGTGCTAGACAGGTCGCGGATCAGCCCCAGCATTTT.

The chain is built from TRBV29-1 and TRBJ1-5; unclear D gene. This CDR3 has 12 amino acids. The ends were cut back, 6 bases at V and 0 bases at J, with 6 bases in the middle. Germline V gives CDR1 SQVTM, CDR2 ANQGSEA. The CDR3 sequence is CSVGASNQPQHF. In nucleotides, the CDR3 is TGCAGCGTAGGAGCTAGCAATCAGCCCCAGCATTTT. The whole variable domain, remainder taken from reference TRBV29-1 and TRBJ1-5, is SAVISQKPSRDICQRGTSLTIQCQVDSQVTMMFWYRQQPGQSLTLIATANQGSEATYESGFVIDKFPISRPNLTFSTLTVSNMSPEDSSIYLCSVGASNQPQHFGDGTRLSIL.

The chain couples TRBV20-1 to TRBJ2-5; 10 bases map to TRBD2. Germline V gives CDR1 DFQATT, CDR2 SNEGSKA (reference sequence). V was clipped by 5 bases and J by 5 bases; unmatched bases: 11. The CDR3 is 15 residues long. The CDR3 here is CSAWRAGGPGETQYF. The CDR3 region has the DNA TGCAGTGCTTGGCGAGCGGGGGGGCCCGGGGAGACCCAGTACTTC.

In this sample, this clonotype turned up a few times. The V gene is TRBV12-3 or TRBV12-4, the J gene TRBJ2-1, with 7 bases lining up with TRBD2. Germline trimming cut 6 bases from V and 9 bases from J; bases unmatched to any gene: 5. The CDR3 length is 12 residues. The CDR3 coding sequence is TGTGCCAGCAGCCCGGGACTACCTGAGCAGTTCTTC. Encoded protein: CASSPGLPEQFF.

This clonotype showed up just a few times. The CDR3 DNA reads TGTGCCATCAGTGGGACAGGGGGCTTGTCTGGCTACACCTTC. This codes for CAISGTGGLSGYTF. The J gene is TRBJ1-2, the V gene TRBV10-3; 11 positions agree with TRBD1. The junction had 5 bases not matched to a gene; V was cut back by 4 bases and J by 7 bases. The CDR3 loop spans 14 amino acids. The germline CDR1 and CDR2 sequences are ENHRY and SYGVKD.

This CDR3 is CASSLPVSRGGYTF. CDR3 in DNA: TGCGCCAGCAGCTTGCCAGTCTCCCGGGGCGGCTACACCTTC. The genes are TRBV5-1 and TRBJ1-2; a possible D gene is TRBD1 (5 bases). The CDR3 is made up of 14 amino acids. V lost 1 base and J 8 bases, leaving 15 bases between the germline ends. From germline, CDR1 is SGHRS and CDR2 YFSETQ.

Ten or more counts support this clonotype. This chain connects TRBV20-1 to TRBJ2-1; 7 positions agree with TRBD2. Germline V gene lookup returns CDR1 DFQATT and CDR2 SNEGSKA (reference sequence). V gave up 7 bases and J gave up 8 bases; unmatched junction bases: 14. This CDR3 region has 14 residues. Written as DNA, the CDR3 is TGCAGTGGCTTCTGGGGCGGGAGTTATCATGAGCAGTTCTTC. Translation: CSGFWGGSYHEQFF.

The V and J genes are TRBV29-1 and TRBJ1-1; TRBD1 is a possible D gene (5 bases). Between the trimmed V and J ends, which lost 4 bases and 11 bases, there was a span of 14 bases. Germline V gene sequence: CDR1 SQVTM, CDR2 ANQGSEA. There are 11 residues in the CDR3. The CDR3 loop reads CSVVGGTGAFF. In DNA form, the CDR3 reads TGCAGCGTTGTCGGGGGAACGGGGGCTTTCTTT.

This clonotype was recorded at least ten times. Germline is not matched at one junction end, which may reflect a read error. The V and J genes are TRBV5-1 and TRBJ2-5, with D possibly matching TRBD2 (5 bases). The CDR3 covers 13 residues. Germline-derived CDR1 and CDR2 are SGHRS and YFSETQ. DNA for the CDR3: TGTGCCAGCAGCTTGGCTAGCCGAGAGACCCAGTACTTC. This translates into CASSLASRETQYF.

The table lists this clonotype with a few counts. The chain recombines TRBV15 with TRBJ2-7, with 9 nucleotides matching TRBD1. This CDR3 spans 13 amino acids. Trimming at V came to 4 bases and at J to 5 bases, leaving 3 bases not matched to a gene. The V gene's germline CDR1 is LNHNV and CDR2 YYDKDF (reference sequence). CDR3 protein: CATSTRDRDEQYF. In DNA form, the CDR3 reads TGTGCCACCAGCACCCGGGACAGGGACGAGCAGTACTTC.

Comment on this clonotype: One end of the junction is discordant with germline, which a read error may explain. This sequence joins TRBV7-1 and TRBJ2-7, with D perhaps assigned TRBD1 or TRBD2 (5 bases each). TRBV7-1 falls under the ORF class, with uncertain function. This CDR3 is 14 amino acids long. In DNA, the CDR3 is TGTGCCAGGAGCTCTGCGCCGGGGCACTACGAGCAGTACTTC. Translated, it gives CARSSAPGHYEQYF.

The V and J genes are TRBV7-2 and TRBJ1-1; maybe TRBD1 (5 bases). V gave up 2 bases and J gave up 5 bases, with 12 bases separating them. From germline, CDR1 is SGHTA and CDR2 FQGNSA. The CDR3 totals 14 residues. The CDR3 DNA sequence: TGTGCCAGCAGCTTAACCGGACACCGGACTGAAGCTTTCTTT. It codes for CASSLTGHRTEAFF. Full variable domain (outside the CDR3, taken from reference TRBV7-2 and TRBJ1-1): GAGVSQSPSNKVTEKGKDVELRCDPISGHTALYWYRQSLGQGLEFLIYFQGNSAPDKSGLPSDRFSAERTGGSVSTLTIQRTQQEDSAVYLCASSLTGHRTEAFFGQGTRLTVV.

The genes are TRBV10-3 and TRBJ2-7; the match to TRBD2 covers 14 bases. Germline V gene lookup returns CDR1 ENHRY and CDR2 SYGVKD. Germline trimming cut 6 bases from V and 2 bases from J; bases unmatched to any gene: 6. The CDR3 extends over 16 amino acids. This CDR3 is CAIRQGLAGEPYEQYF. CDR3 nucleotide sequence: TGTGCCATCAGGCAGGGACTAGCGGGGGAACCCTACGAGCAGTACTTC.

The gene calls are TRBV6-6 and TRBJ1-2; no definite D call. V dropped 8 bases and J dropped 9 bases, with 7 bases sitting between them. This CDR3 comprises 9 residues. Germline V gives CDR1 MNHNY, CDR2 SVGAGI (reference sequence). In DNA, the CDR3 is TGTGCCAGCGGTTTTAGCTACACCTTC. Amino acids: CASGFSYTF.